These 30 T cell receptor beta chains were sequenced from one sample in a study of T-cell reconstitution after alpha-beta-depleted transplantation in children. Preparation of the TCRbeta library used unique molecular identifiers. TCRdb re-called the PCR reads through MiXCR, storing one row per CDR3 protein. The table records some 530,000 distinct CDR3 sequences, under 15% of them present only once. The sample here was PBMCs from the stem cell graft donor, taken from the stem cell graft. The receptors derive from a human donor who donated a stem cell graft to a child with combined immunodeficiency.

This clonotype has a count of ten or more. The genes are TRBV10-3 and TRBJ2-3; 13 positions agree with TRBD2. This CDR3 comprises 16 residues. Unmatched junction bases numbered 11, after V lost 6 bases and J lost 8 bases. Germline V gene lookup returns CDR1 ENHRY and CDR2 SYGVKD. CDR3 amino acids: CAIRTSGGPGLGTQYF. The CDR3 nucleotides are TGTGCCATCAGGACTAGCGGGGGGCCAGGTTTGGGTACGCAGTATTTT.

This rearrangement joins TRBV4-3 to TRBJ1-2; possibly TRBD1 for D (6 bases). The CDR3 covers 15 residues. V lost 3 bases, J lost 6 bases, and 17 bases lay in between. Germline V gene lookup returns CDR1 LGHNA and CDR2 YSLEER. CDR3: CASSHGTTPAHGYTF. The CDR3 DNA sequence: TGCGCCAGCAGCCACGGGACAACCCCGGCGCATGGCTACACCTTC.

CDR3 DNA sequence: TGTGCCATCAGCGAGAACTCTGGGGCCAACGTCCTGACTTTC. Protein product: CAISENSGANVLTF. J is TRBJ2-6 and V is TRBV10-3; D unclear. Trimming took 6 bases from V and 0 from J, leaving 6 bases between them. CDR1 ENHRY and CDR2 SYGVKD come from the germline V gene. The CDR3 is 14 residues long.

A few counts support this clonotype. V usage is TRBV7-2 and J usage is TRBJ2-5; no firm D call. The V gene lost 2 bases and the J gene lost 3 bases, with 10 bases spanning the gap. Germline CDR1 SGHTA, CDR2 FQGNSA. The CDR3 has 14 residues. The CDR3 nucleotides read TGTGCCAGCAGCTTATTGTTTCCAGAAGAGACCCAGTACTTC. Protein product: CASSLLFPEETQYF.

The chain uses TRBV15 and TRBJ2-1; 8 positions match TRBD2. V gave up 0 bases and J gave up 0 bases; unmatched junction bases: 7. In germline, CDR1 is LNHNV, CDR2 YYDKDF (reference sequence). The CDR3 runs to 18 residues. For the CDR3, the DNA is TGTGCCACCAGCAGAGATTATGCCGGGACTAGCTCCTACAATGAGCAGTTCTTC. Protein: CATSRDYAGTSSYNEQFF.

In the case of this clonotype: At one end, the junction sequence differs from germline, possibly due to a read error. This chain connects TRBV28 to TRBJ2-7; 7 nucleotides line up with TRBD1. CDR3 length: 15 amino acids. The germline V gene encodes CDR1 MDHEN and CDR2 SYDVKM. Written as DNA, the CDR3 is TGTGCCAGCAGTCTCCGCATCAACAGGGGCTACGAGCAGTGCTTC. Protein product: CASSLRINRGYEQCF.

This chain links TRBV7-9 with TRBJ2-7; 13 bases align to TRBD2. CDR1 and CDR2 from the germline V gene are SEHNR and FQNEAQ (reference sequence). V trimming: 7 bases; J trimming: 0 bases; junction bases outside the gene matches: 3. The CDR3 consists of 15 residues. CDR3 in DNA: TGTGCCAGCACCGGACTAGCGGGAGACTCCTACGAGCAGTACTTC. Translating gives CASTGLAGDSYEQYF.

This clonotype occurred a few times. The gene calls are TRBV7-8 and TRBJ2-7; a weak D match, TRBD2 (6 bases). Germline V gives CDR1 SGHVS, CDR2 FQNEAQ. This CDR3 is 14 amino acids long. V was cut by 1 base and J by 3 bases, with 10 bases left in between. CDR3 nucleotides: TGTGCCAGCAGCTTAGTTCCGGGGGTCTACGAGCAGTACTTC. The encoded protein is CASSLVPGVYEQYF.

Written as DNA, the CDR3 is TGTGCCAGCAGCAAGACAGGGATTAAAAATCAGCCCCAGCATTTT. Protein product: CASSKTGIKNQPQHF. J is TRBJ1-5 and V is TRBV2; 7 nucleotides line up with TRBD1. Germline lookup yields CDR1 SNHLY and CDR2 FYNNEI. The CDR3 spans 15 residues. J gave up 4 bases and V 6 bases, and 9 bases lay outside the gene matches.

This clonotype was detected only once. The rearrangement uses TRBV5-1 and TRBJ2-7; TRBD1 matches at 9 bases. Germline V gene lookup returns CDR1 SGHRS and CDR2 YFSETQ. V dropped 5 bases and J dropped 2; count of bases not matched to a gene: 5. The CDR3 spans 14 residues. CDR3 bases: TGCGCCAGCAGGCCCCGACAGGGGGCCTACGAGCAGTACTTC. Amino acid sequence: CASRPRQGAYEQYF.

This chain joins TRBV15 and TRBJ2-1, with TRBD1 identical over 7 bases. Germline CDR1 reads LNHNV; CDR2 reads YYDKDF (reference sequence). After removal of 5 bases from V and 6 bases from J, the junction contained 13 bases not matched to a gene. The CDR3 length is 16 residues. The CDR3 DNA reads as TGTGCCACCAGCGGGATGGGACAGAACCCCCCCAATGAGCAGTTCTTC. Amino acids: CATSGMGQNPPNEQFF. Combining the CDR3 with reference TRBV15 and TRBJ2-1 gives the whole variable domain DAMVIQNPRYQVTQFGKPVTLSCSQTLNHNVMYWYQQKSSQAPKLLFHYYDKDFNNEADTPDNFQSRRPNTSFCFLDIRSPGLGDTAMYLCATSGMGQNPPNEQFFGPGTRLTVL.

The table lists this clonotype with many counts. V usage is TRBV12-3 or TRBV12-4 and J usage is TRBJ1-2; D uncertain. V was pared by 5 bases and J by 5 bases, with 9 bases between. This CDR3 region has 12 residues. CDR3 region: CASSATEYGYTF. The CDR3 DNA reads as TGTGCCAGCAGTGCCACAGAGTATGGCTACACCTTC.

This clonotype was counted only a few times. DNA for the CDR3: TGTGCCAGCAGGAGGGACTTTCGGATCTACGAGCAGTACTTC. It translates to CASRRDFRIYEQYF. V is TRBV6-1 and J is TRBJ2-7, with a possible D match to TRBD2 (6 bases). Germline CDR1 MNHNS, CDR2 SASEGT. The CDR3 contains 14 residues. V was trimmed by 6 bases and J by 3 bases, leaving 15 bases between them.

V is TRBV6-5 and J is TRBJ2-7; D may be TRBD1 (7 bases). CDR1 is MNHEY, CDR2 SVGAGI, per germline. This CDR3 is built from 19 residues. V was cut by 4 bases and J by 4 bases, with 29 bases left in between. CDR3 DNA sequence: TGTGCCAGCAGTTCCGCTGGGACAGAGTGGGGGGCCCTAAGGTACGAGCAGTACTTC. Translation gives CASSSAGTEWGALRYEQYF.

This clonotype has only a few counts. This rearrangement joins TRBV4-3 to TRBJ2-2; 9 bases align to TRBD1. V lost 4 bases and J lost 4; bases outside the gene matches: 10. The CDR3 length is 17 residues. The germline V gene encodes CDR1 LGHNA and CDR2 YSLEER. The CDR3 bases are TGCGCCAGCAGCCCTAGTACAGGGGGCGGGTCCACCGGGGAGCTGTTTTTT. Amino acids: CASSPSTGGGSTGELFF.

The gene calls are TRBV27 and TRBJ2-3, with a possible D match to TRBD1 (5 bases). The ends were cut back, 2 bases at V and 4 bases at J, with 10 bases in the middle. CDR3 size: 14 residues. Germline V gene lookup returns CDR1 MNHEY and CDR2 SMNVEV (reference sequence). The CDR3 DNA sequence: TGTGCCAGCAGTTTACGTGGGGCCCCAGATACGCAGTATTTT. Translation gives CASSLRGAPDTQYF.

The J gene is TRBJ2-1, the V gene TRBV20-1, with TRBD2 matching 13 bases. CDR1 and CDR2 from the germline V gene are DFQATT and SNEGSKA (reference sequence). This CDR3 contains 12 residues. J was trimmed by 16 bases and V by 3 bases; bases with no gene match: 6. The CDR3 reads CSARTSGGLSFF. The CDR3, as DNA: TGCAGTGCTAGGACTAGCGGGGGGCTCTCTTTCTTC.

At least ten counts were recorded for this clonotype. This sequence joins TRBV5-6 and TRBJ2-3; 8 bases are a match to TRBD2. Per the germline V gene, CDR1 is SGHDT and CDR2 is YYEEEE. Trimming took 5 bases from V and 1 from J; bases not matched to a gene: 15. The CDR3 totals 18 residues. The CDR3 sequence is CASRKIRGGRLGTDTQYF. CDR3 in DNA: TGTGCCAGCAGGAAAATCCGGGGGGGTAGACTGGGCACAGATACGCAGTATTTT.

This clonotype was detected a few times. The chain links TRBV7-2 to TRBJ1-2; TRBD1 is a possible D gene (6 bases). Germline assignment: CDR1 SGHTA and CDR2 FQGNSA. V lost 5 bases, J lost 0 bases, and 13 bases lay in between. The CDR3 covers 15 residues. As DNA, the CDR3 is TGTGCCAGCAGCGTTCAGGGGAGGACTAACTATGGCTACACCTTC. Amino acid sequence: CASSVQGRTNYGYTF.

The genes are TRBV6-5 and TRBJ1-1; unclear D gene. V was pared by 4 bases and J by 0 bases, with 12 bases between. The CDR3 has 15 amino acids. Germline lookup yields CDR1 MNHEY and CDR2 SVGAGI. CDR3 in amino acids: CASSFPGGLNTEAFF. Written as DNA, the CDR3 is TGTGCCAGCAGTTTCCCTGGCGGGCTGAACACTGAAGCTTTCTTT.

This chain connects TRBV6-5 to TRBJ2-1; D uncertain. CDR1 is MNHEY and CDR2 is SVGAGI in the germline V gene. The V end lost 6 bases, the J end lost 8 bases, and 11 bases lay between the germline ends. There are 12 residues in the CDR3. The CDR3 DNA reads TGTGCCAGCAGACCCCCTGGGCATGAGCAGTTCTTC. This translates into CASRPPGHEQFF.

V is TRBV27 and J is TRBJ2-3; D is ambiguous. The CDR3 sequence is 12 residues long. Trimming cost V 10 bases and J 4 bases, with 12 bases left between them. From germline, CDR1 is MNHEY and CDR2 SMNVEV (reference sequence). The DNA for the CDR3 is TGTGCCACCGAAAAGGGCCCAGATACGCAGTATTTT. This codes for CATEKGPDTQYF.

A few counts support this clonotype. V usage is TRBV6-2 or TRBV6-3 and J usage is TRBJ2-3, with 8 bases matching TRBD1. Germline CDR1 MNHEY, CDR2 SVGEGT. J was trimmed by 5 bases and V by 8 bases; bases with no gene match: 24. CDR3 length equals 19 residues. CDR3 region: CASQHPYTRTGRLRDTQYF. The CDR3 nucleotides read TGTGCCAGCCAACACCCGTATACTCGGACAGGGAGACTTCGAGATACGCAGTATTTT.

The genes are TRBV27 and TRBJ2-7, with TRBD1 as a possible D gene (5 bases). The CDR3 runs 13 residues. Germline V lookup: CDR1 MNHEY, CDR2 SMNVEV (reference sequence). Trimming cost V 8 bases and J 7 bases, with 18 bases left between them. CDR3 amino acids: CASRGRTLHEQYF. The CDR3 DNA reads as TGTGCCAGCCGCGGACGGACATTACATGAGCAGTACTTC.

This clonotype showed up many times. The V and J genes are TRBV12-3 or TRBV12-4 and TRBJ2-7, with D perhaps TRBD1 (6 bases). V shed 8 bases and J shed 2 bases, with 13 bases lying between them. The CDR3 contains 13 residues. The CDR3 reads CASWAGETYEQYF. Here the CDR3 DNA reads TGTGCCAGCTGGGCAGGGGAGACCTACGAGCAGTACTTC.

In this sample, this clonotype turned up a few times. V and J are TRBV5-1 and TRBJ2-5; perhaps TRBD2 as D (6 bases). CDR3 length equals 15 residues. Germline V lookup: CDR1 SGHRS, CDR2 YFSETQ. Trimming took 0 bases from V and 2 from J, leaving 11 bases between them. The CDR3 bases are TGCGCCAGCAGCTTGGCCGGGGGAGGTCAAGAGACCCAGTACTTC. Encoded protein: CASSLAGGGQETQYF.

This chain uses TRBV27 with TRBJ2-1; D is unclear. CDR1 and CDR2 from the germline V gene are MNHEY and SMNVEV (reference sequence). V lost 6 bases to trimming and J lost 8 bases, with 11 bases between them. The CDR3 runs 12 residues. The CDR3 DNA reads TGTGCCAGCAGCCGCCGGGCCGATGAGCAGTTCTTC. Translated, it gives CASSRRADEQFF.

In DNA form, the CDR3 reads TGTGCCAGCAGATCCTCCGGGACAGAGTACTTC. Protein product: CASRSSGTEYF. The chain couples TRBV27 to TRBJ2-7; 7 nucleotides line up with TRBD1. CDR1 and CDR2 from the germline V gene are MNHEY and SMNVEV (reference sequence). With 6 bases clipped from V and 11 bases from J, the junction kept 7 bases outside the gene matches. The CDR3 covers 11 residues.

This clonotype was observed at least ten times. This chain uses TRBV12-3 or TRBV12-4 with TRBJ2-5, with D maybe TRBD2 (6 bases). The length of the CDR3 is 13 residues. Trimming cost V 7 bases and J 5 bases, with 14 bases left between them. The CDR3 spells CASTGLARETQYF. The DNA for the CDR3 is TGTGCCAGCACGGGACTCGCAAGGGAGACCCAGTACTTC.

The DNA of the CDR3 is TGTGCCAGCAGCTCTGGAGGGGCCGGCACTGAAGCTTTCTTT. Protein sequence: CASSSGGAGTEAFF. V gene TRBV5-5 combines with J gene TRBJ1-1; a possible D gene is TRBD1 (5 bases). CDR3 length: 14 residues. V was pared by 3 bases and J by 4 bases, with 13 bases between. Germline CDR1 reads SGHKS; CDR2 reads YYEKEE (reference sequence).